The 26 T cell receptor beta chains below all came from one sample that was sequenced in a study of identical twins. TCRdb processed the 5' RACE reads anew with MiXCR; each CDR3 protein has one entry. The sample yields about 900,000 distinct CDR3 sequences, 9% to 15% seen once. These data were also reused for a study on yellow fever vaccine responses in identical twins.

Sequencing used PBMCs. These receptors all come from a woman aged 18 to 35 in good health.

This clonotype occurred a few times. The gene calls are TRBV28 and TRBJ2-7; 11 nucleotides line up with TRBD2. The V gene end was trimmed by 2 bases and the J gene end by 3 bases; junction bases not matched to a gene: 3. The CDR3 has 15 residues. Germline values: CDR1 MDHEN, CDR2 SYDVKM. The CDR3 region is CASSLLAGGVYEQYF. Written as DNA, the CDR3 is TGTGCCAGCAGTTTACTAGCGGGAGGAGTCTACGAGCAGTACTTC. Filled out from reference TRBV28 and TRBJ2-7, the complete variable domain reads DVKVTQSSRYLVKRTGEKVFLECVQDMDHENMFWYRQDPGLGLRLIYFSYDVKMKEKGDIPEGYSVSREKKERFSLILESASTNQTSMYLCASSLLAGGVYEQYFGPGTRLTVT.

This clonotype was counted a few times. This chain links TRBV29-1 with TRBJ1-2, with 9 bases aligning to TRBD1. Germline V gene data show CDR1 as SQVTM and CDR2 as ANQGSEA. J lost 3 bases, V lost 3 bases, and 8 bases had no gene match. This CDR3 region has 15 residues. DNA for the CDR3: TGCAGCGTTGATCTACCGGGACAGGGAGACTATGGCTACACCTTC. Amino acids: CSVDLPGQGDYGYTF.

This chain uses TRBV24-1 with TRBJ2-3; D is unclear. The CDR3 extends over 14 amino acids. Per germline, CDR1 KGHDR and CDR2 SFDVKD. Trimming shortened V by 4 bases and J by 1 base, and 8 bases separated the two germline ends. The CDR3 spells CATSDSSGTDTQYF. CDR3 in DNA: TGTGCCACCAGTGACTCCAGTGGCACAGATACGCAGTATTTT.

This clonotype was seen only a few times. The rearrangement uses TRBV7-2 and TRBJ2-1, with D possibly matching TRBD2 (5 bases). This CDR3 comprises 15 residues. V was clipped by 0 bases and J by 3 bases, with 9 bases between them. Germline assignment: CDR1 SGHTA and CDR2 FQGNSA. In DNA form, the CDR3 reads TGTGCCAGCAGCTTAGCGGGAGCTGACTACAATGAGCAGTTCTTC. This gives the protein CASSLAGADYNEQFF.

The chain uses TRBV19 and TRBJ2-5, with D perhaps TRBD1 or TRBD2 (5 bases each). V was clipped by 4 bases and J by 2 bases, with 11 bases between them. CDR3 length: 14 residues. Germline assignment: CDR1 LNHDA and CDR2 SQIVND (reference sequence). CDR3 in DNA: TGTGCCAGTAGTACCCCGGGACCACAAGAGACCCAGTACTTC. Protein product: CASSTPGPQETQYF.

This clonotype was counted a few times. The chain employs TRBV5-1 and TRBJ2-5, with TRBD2 identical over 9 bases. This CDR3 has 16 residues. J was trimmed by 5 bases and V by 4 bases; bases with no gene match: 12. Germline V gene lookup returns CDR1 SGHRS and CDR2 YFSETQ. CDR3 residues: CASSPGGSGSGETQYF. The DNA of the CDR3 is TGCGCCAGCAGCCCGGGGGGTAGCGGGAGTGGTGAGACCCAGTACTTC.

In this sample, this clonotype turned up many times. The J gene is TRBJ2-1, the V gene TRBV5-1; 8 nucleotides line up with TRBD1. V shed 3 bases, J shed 7 bases, and the junction held 6 bases outside the gene matches. The CDR3 contains 14 residues. Germline lookup yields CDR1 SGHRS and CDR2 YFSETQ. DNA of the CDR3: TGCGCCAGCAGCTCGGGACAGGATGCGAATGAGCAGTTCTTC. It is translated as CASSSGQDANEQFF.

The chain carries TRBV5-6 and TRBJ2-7, with D tentatively TRBD1 or TRBD2 (6 bases each). V gave up 2 bases and J gave up 5 bases, with 14 bases separating them. The CDR3 runs to 14 residues. Germline loops: CDR1 SGHDT, CDR2 YYEEEE. Here the CDR3 reads CASSLTGRRNEQYF. The CDR3 bases are TGTGCCAGCAGCTTAACAGGGAGGAGGAACGAGCAGTACTTC.

Written as DNA, the CDR3 is TGTGCCAGCAGTTCACACAACTACGAGCAGTACGTC. This gives the protein CASSSHNYEQYV. This chain joins TRBV28 and TRBJ2-7; D unresolved. Trimming stripped 4 bases from V and 3 bases from J, with 7 bases between. This CDR3 has 12 amino acids. Germline CDR1 MDHEN, CDR2 SYDVKM.

V and J are TRBV11-2 and TRBJ2-1; D call uncertain. The CDR3 extends over 15 amino acids. The germline V gene has CDR1 SGHAT and CDR2 FQNNGV. The V end lost 1 base, the J end lost 8 bases, and 15 bases lay between the germline ends. The CDR3 protein is CASSLVSWVFDEQFF. CDR3 coding DNA: TGTGCCAGCAGCTTAGTTAGCTGGGTTTTCGATGAGCAGTTCTTC.

CDR3: CSAPPREGNNSPLHF. The CDR3 nucleotides read TGCAGTGCGCCGCCCCGGGAAGGGAATAATTCACCCCTCCACTTT. The V gene is TRBV20-1, the J gene TRBJ1-6; D not resolved. Germline lookup yields CDR1 DFQATT and CDR2 SNEGSKA (reference sequence). V was shortened by 6 bases and J by 5 bases, with 17 bases between the two germline ends. The CDR3 loop spans 15 amino acids.

This clonotype was recorded a few times. V and J are TRBV27 and TRBJ2-7, with 9 nucleotides matching TRBD2. V was pared by 1 base and J by 6 bases, with 4 bases of the junction left unmatched. The germline V gene has CDR1 MNHEY and CDR2 SMNVEV (reference sequence). This CDR3 comprises 14 residues. The CDR3 sequence is CASSLYPSGIEQYF. CDR3 sequence (DNA): TGTGCCAGCAGTTTATATCCTAGCGGGATCGAGCAGTACTTC.

This clonotype has only one observation. The chain employs TRBV5-6 and TRBJ1-6; maybe TRBD1 (5 bases). The V gene's germline CDR1 is SGHDT and CDR2 YYEEEE. The V end lost 1 base, the J end lost 10 bases, and 24 bases lay between the germline ends. The CDR3 contains 18 residues. The chain's CDR3 is CASSLYTGTGALKSPLHF. For the CDR3, the DNA is TGTGCCAGCAGCTTGTACACCGGGACCGGAGCTCTGAAATCACCCCTCCACTTT. The whole variable domain, remainder taken from reference TRBV5-6 and TRBJ1-6, is DAGVTQSPTHLIKTRGQQVTLRCSPKSGHDTVSWYQQALGQGPQFIFQYYEEEERQRGNFPDRFSGHQFPNYSSELNVNALLLGDSALYLCASSLYTGTGALKSPLHFGNGTRLTVT.

There are a few counts of this clonotype. V is TRBV7-9 and J is TRBJ2-7, with D hard to call. This CDR3 comprises 14 residues. Trimming removed 1 base from V and 4 bases from J, with 11 bases in between. Germline values: CDR1 SEHNR, CDR2 FQNEAQ (reference sequence). CDR3 loop: CASSLGGSEYEQYV. Here the CDR3 DNA reads TGTGCCAGCAGCTTAGGTGGCTCCGAGTACGAGCAGTACGTC.

This clonotype was picked up a small number of times. J is TRBJ2-5 and V is TRBV5-6; D possibly corresponds to TRBD2 (6 bases). This CDR3 has 13 amino acids. Trimming pared 2 bases from V and 4 bases from J, leaving 9 bases between. CDR1 is SGHDT and CDR2 is YYEEEE in the germline V gene. The CDR3 loop reads CASSFWDSETQYF. The CDR3 DNA reads TGTGCCAGCAGCTTCTGGGACTCAGAGACCCAGTACTTC. Based on the CDR3 plus reference TRBV5-6 and TRBJ2-5, the full variable domain is DAGVTQSPTHLIKTRGQQVTLRCSPKSGHDTVSWYQQALGQGPQFIFQYYEEEERQRGNFPDRFSGHQFPNYSSELNVNALLLGDSALYLCASSFWDSETQYFGPGTRLLVL.

This clonotype was observed many times. The rearrangement links TRBV5-1 to TRBJ2-2, with TRBD1 matching over 8 bases. In germline, CDR1 is SGHRS, CDR2 YFSETQ. There are 14 residues in the CDR3. V lost 4 bases and J lost 8; bases outside the gene matches: 7. This CDR3 is CASSPDRGTGELFF. The CDR3 DNA sequence: TGCGCCAGCAGCCCCGACAGGGGAACGGGGGAGCTGTTTTTT. The whole variable domain, filled in from reference TRBV5-1 and TRBJ2-2, reads KAGVTQTPRYLIKTRGQQVTLSCSPISGHRSVSWYQQTPGQGLQFLFEYFSETQRNKGNFPGRFSGRQFSNSRSEMNVSTLELGDSALYLCASSPDRGTGELFFGEGSRLTVL.

This clonotype was counted only a few times. This chain uses TRBV5-1 with TRBJ2-1; TRBD2 matches 10 bases. J lost 1 base, V lost 0 bases, and 7 bases had no gene match. This CDR3 has 18 amino acids. Germline assignment: CDR1 SGHRS and CDR2 YFSETQ. In DNA, the CDR3 is TGCGCCAGCAGCTTGGGACGTCTTAGCGGGGGGTCCTACAATGAGCAGTTCTTC. Protein: CASSLGRLSGGSYNEQFF.

This clonotype was seen only a few times. The chain combines TRBV2 with TRBJ1-1; a weak D match, TRBD1 (5 bases). The V end lost 3 bases, the J end lost 7 bases, and 12 bases lay between the germline ends. The CDR3 is made up of 13 amino acids. Germline-derived CDR1 and CDR2 are SNHLY and FYNNEI. The CDR3 protein is CASSDFPGLEAFF. The CDR3 DNA sequence: TGTGCCAGCAGTGACTTCCCAGGGCTTGAAGCTTTCTTT.

V gene TRBV7-8 combines with J gene TRBJ2-5; D remains ambiguous. The V gene's germline CDR1 is SGHVS and CDR2 FQNEAQ. Between the trimmed V and J ends, which lost 5 bases and 5 bases, there was a span of 12 bases. The CDR3 extends over 13 amino acids. The CDR3 loop reads CASSPRFMETQYF. Written as DNA, the CDR3 is TGTGCCAGCAGCCCCCGCTTTATGGAGACCCAGTACTTC.

This clonotype appeared a few times. The chain couples TRBV7-2 to TRBJ2-5, with D hard to call. The CDR3 runs 15 residues. Trimming left V 1 base short and J 4 bases short, with 13 bases between. Germline V gives CDR1 SGHTA, CDR2 FQGNSA. The CDR3: CASSLGPTQGETQYF. CDR3 DNA: TGTGCCAGCAGCTTAGGACCGACGCAAGGAGAGACCCAGTACTTC.

Here the CDR3 reads CATSDPTSGSLIEQFF. As DNA, the CDR3 is TGTGCCACCAGTGACCCAACTAGCGGGAGTTTGATTGAGCAGTTCTTC. This chain uses TRBV24-1 with TRBJ2-1; 11 bases map to TRBD2. With V trimmed by 4 bases and J by 9 bases, 10 bases remained unmatched. Per the germline V gene, CDR1 is KGHDR and CDR2 is SFDVKD. CDR3 size: 16 residues.

Here the CDR3 reads CSVATDTQYF. The CDR3 DNA sequence: TGCAGCGTTGCTACAGATACGCAGTATTTT. The chain joins TRBV29-1 to TRBJ2-3; D is unclear. V lost 4 bases and J lost 3, with 2 bases in between. Germline values: CDR1 SQVTM, CDR2 ANQGSEA. The CDR3 sequence is 10 residues long.

This clonotype was counted many times. Here the CDR3 DNA reads TGTGCCAGCAGTTTAGTCAGGGACCAAGAGACCCAGTACTTC. Its translation: CASSLVRDQETQYF. The chain joins TRBV12-3 or TRBV12-4 to TRBJ2-5; tentative D call: TRBD1 (5 bases). CDR3 length: 14 residues. V lost 1 base, J lost 0 bases, and 6 bases lay in between.

The gene calls are TRBV2 and TRBJ2-1; 14 nucleotides agree with TRBD2. Germline trimming cut 6 bases from V and 7 bases from J; bases unmatched to any gene: 8. The CDR3 is made up of 16 amino acids. Germline CDR1 is SNHLY and CDR2 is FYNNEI. The CDR3 DNA follows: TGTGCCAGCAGGCGAACCGGGACTAGCGGGAGTAATGAGCAGTTCTTC. Translation gives CASRRTGTSGSNEQFF.

This clonotype was detected many times. V usage is TRBV7-9 and J usage is TRBJ2-5, with a tentative D call TRBD2 (6 bases). The CDR3 totals 13 residues. CDR1 and CDR2 (germline): SEHNR, FQNEAQ (reference sequence). V lost 3 bases, J lost 3 bases, and 8 bases lay in between. The CDR3 DNA reads as TGTGCCAGCAGCTTGGAGGGGAAAGAGACCCAGTACTTC. Its protein is CASSLEGKETQYF.

This clonotype has ten or more counts. V and J are TRBV9 and TRBJ2-5, with D perhaps TRBD2 (6 bases). The CDR3 sequence is 16 residues long. V was trimmed by 0 bases and J by 5 bases, leaving 17 bases between them. Germline loops: CDR1 SGDLS, CDR2 YYNGEE. In DNA, the CDR3 is TGTGCCAGCAGCGTAGGGGGCGGGAACTCCGATGAGACCCAGTACTTC. Protein: CASSVGGGNSDETQYF.